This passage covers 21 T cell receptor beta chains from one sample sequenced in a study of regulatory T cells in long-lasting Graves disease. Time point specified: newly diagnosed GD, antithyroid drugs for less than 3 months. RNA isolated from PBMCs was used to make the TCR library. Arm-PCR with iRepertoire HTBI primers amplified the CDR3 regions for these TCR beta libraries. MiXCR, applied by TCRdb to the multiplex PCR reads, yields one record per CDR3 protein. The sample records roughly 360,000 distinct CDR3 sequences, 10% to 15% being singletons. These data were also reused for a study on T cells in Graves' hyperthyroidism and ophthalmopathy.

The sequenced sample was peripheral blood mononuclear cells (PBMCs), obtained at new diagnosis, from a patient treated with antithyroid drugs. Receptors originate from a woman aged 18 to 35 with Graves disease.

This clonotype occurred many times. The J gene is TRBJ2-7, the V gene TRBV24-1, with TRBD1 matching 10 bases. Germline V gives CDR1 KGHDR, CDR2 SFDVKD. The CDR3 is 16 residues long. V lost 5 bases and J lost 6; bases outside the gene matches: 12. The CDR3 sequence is CATSAFGTGEPGEQYF. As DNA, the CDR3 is TGTGCCACCAGTGCCTTCGGGACAGGGGAACCGGGCGAGCAGTACTTC.

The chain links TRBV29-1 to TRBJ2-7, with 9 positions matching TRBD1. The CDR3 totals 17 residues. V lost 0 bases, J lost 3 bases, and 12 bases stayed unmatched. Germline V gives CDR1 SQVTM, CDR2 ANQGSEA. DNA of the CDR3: TGCAGCGTTGAAGAGGATCCGGGACAGGGTGGAGGCTACGAGCAGTACTTC. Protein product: CSVEEDPGQGGGYEQYF.

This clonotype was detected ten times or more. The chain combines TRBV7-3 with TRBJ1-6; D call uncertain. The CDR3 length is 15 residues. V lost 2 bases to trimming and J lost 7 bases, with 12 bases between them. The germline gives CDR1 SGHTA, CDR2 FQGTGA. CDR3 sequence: CASSLGRLGNSPLHF. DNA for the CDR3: TGTGCCAGCAGCTTAGGGCGGCTGGGGAATTCACCCCTCCACTTT.

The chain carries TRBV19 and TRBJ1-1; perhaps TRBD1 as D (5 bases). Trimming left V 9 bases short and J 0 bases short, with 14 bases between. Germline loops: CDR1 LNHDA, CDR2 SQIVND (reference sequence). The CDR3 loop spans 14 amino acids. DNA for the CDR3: TGTGCCAGCGAGAACAGGAACCTGAACACTGAAGCTTTCTTT. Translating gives CASENRNLNTEAFF.

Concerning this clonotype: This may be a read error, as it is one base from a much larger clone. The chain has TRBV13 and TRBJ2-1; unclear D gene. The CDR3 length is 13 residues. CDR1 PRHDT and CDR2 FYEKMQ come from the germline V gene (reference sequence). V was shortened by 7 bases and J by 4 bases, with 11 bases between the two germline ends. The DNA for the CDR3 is TGTGCCAGCATCGATAACGGATACAATGAGCAGTTCTTC. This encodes CASIDNGYNEQFF.

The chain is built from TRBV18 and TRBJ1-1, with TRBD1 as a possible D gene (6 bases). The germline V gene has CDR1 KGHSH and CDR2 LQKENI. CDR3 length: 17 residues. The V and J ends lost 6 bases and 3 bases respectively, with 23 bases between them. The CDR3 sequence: CASSTDTGMGVDTEAFF. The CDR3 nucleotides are TGTGCCAGCTCGACTGACACAGGGATGGGCGTGGACACTGAAGCTTTCTTT.

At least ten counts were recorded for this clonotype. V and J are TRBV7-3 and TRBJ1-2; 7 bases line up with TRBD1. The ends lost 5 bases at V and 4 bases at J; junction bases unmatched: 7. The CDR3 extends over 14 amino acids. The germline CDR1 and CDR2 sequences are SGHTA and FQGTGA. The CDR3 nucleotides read TGTGCCAGCAGCCCCAGGGGGTTTGGCTATGGCTACACCTTC. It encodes CASSPRGFGYGYTF.

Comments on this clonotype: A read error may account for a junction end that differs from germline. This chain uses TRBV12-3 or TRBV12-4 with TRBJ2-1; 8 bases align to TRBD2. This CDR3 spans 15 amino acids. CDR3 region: CASSLSGKLYNEQSF. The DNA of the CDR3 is TGTGCCAGCAGTCTTAGCGGGAAGTTGTACAATGAGCAGTCCTTC.

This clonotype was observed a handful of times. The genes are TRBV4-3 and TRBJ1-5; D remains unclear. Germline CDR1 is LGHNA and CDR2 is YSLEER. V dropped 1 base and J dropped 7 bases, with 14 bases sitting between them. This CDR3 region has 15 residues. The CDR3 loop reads CASSQGAGYGQPQHF. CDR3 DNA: TGCGCCAGCAGCCAAGGGGCGGGGTATGGGCAGCCCCAGCATTTT.

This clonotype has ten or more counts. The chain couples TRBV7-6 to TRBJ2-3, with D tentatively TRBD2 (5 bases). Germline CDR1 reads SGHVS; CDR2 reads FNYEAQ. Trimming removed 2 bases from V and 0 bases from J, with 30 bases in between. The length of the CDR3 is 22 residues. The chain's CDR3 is CASSLLATGRTTRTKSTDTQYF. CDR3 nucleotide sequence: TGTGCCAGCAGCTTATTGGCAACGGGAAGGACCACAAGGACCAAAAGCACAGATACGCAGTATTTT.

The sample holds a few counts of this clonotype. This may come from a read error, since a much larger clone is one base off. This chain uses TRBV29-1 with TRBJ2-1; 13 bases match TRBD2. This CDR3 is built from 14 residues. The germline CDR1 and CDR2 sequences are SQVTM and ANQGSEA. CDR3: CSVGLAGAYDEQFF. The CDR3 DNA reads TGCAGCGTCGGACTAGCGGGAGCCTACGATGAGCAGTTCTTC.

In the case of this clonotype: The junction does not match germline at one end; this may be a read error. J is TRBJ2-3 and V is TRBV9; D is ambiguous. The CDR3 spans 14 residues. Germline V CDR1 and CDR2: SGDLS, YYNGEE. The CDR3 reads CASSVGLFTDTRYF. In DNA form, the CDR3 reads TGTGCCAGCAGCGTAGGGCTCTTTACAGATACGCGGTATTTT.

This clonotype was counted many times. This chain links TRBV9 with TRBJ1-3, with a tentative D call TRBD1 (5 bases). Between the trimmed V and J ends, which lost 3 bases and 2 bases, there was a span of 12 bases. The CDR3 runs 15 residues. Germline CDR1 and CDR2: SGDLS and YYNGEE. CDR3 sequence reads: CASSAAGGPGNTIYF. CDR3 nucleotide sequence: TGTGCCAGCAGCGCCGCTGGGGGACCTGGAAACACCATATATTTT. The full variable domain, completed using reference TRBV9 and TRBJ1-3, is DSGVTQTPKHLITATGQRVTLRCSPRSGDLSVYWYQQSLDQGLQFLIQYYNGEERAKGNILERFSAQQFPDLHSELNLSSLELGDSALYFCASSAAGGPGNTIYFGEGSWLTVV.

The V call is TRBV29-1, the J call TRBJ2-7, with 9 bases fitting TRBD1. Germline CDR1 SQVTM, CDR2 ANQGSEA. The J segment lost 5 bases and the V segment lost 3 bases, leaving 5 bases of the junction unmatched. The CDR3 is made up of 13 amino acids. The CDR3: CSVDKGQGDEQYF. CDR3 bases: TGCAGCGTTGATAAGGGACAGGGTGACGAGCAGTACTTC.

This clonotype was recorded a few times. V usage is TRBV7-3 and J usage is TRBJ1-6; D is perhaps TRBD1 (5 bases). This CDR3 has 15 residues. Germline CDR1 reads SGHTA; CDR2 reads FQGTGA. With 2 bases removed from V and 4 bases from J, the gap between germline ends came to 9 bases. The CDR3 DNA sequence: TGTGCCAGCAGCTTAGTAAAGGGGTATAATTCACCCCTCCACTTT. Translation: CASSLVKGYNSPLHF.

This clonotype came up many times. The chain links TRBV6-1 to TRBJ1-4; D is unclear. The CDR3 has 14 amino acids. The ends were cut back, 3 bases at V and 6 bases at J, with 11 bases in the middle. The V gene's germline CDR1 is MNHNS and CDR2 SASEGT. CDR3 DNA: TGTGCCAGCAGTGACCCAAGGTGGGATGAAAAACTGTTTTTT. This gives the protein CASSDPRWDEKLFF.

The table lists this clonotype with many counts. The CDR3 DNA reads TGTGCCAGCAGTAAGACAGGGGGCACCGGGGAGCTGTTTTTT. Its translation: CASSKTGGTGELFF. The chain couples TRBV2 to TRBJ2-2; TRBD1 aligns across 9 bases. The V segment lost 5 bases and the J segment 4 bases; nucleotides outside the gene matches: 2. The germline V gene has CDR1 SNHLY and CDR2 FYNNEI. The CDR3 sequence is 14 residues long.

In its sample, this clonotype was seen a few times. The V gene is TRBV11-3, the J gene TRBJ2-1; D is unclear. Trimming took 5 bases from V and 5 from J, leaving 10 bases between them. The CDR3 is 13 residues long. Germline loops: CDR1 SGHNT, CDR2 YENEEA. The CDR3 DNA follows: TGTGCCAGCAGCCCCATGGGAAACAATGAGCAGTTCTTC. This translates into CASSPMGNNEQFF.

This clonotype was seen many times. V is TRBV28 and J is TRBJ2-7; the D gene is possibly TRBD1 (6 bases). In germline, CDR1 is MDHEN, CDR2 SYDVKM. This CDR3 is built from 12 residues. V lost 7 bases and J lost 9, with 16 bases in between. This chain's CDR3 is CASNQGQFGQYF. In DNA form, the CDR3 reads TGTGCCAGCAATCAAGGACAGTTCGGGCAGTACTTC.

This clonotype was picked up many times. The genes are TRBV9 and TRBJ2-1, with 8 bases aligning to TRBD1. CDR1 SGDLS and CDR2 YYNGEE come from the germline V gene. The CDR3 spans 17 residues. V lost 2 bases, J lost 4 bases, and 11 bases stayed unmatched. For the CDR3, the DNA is TGTGCCAGCAGCGTCCAGGGGGCTGTTACCTTTTACAATGAGCAGTTCTTC. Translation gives CASSVQGAVTFYNEQFF.

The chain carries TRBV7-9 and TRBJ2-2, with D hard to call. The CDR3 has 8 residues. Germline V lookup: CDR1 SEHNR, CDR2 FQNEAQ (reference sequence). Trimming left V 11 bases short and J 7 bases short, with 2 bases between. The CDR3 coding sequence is TGTGCCGACGGGGAGCTGTTTTTT. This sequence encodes CADGELFF.